Shown below are 11 T cell receptor beta chains from a single sample sequenced in a study of blood T cell repertoires in COVID-19. TCRdb keeps only in-frame clones here, not all; method: immunoSEQ multiplex PCR. This sample carries 45,000 to 65,000 clones, roughly 79% of them seen once, and the ten largest clones take less than 4.5%. Sample: peripheral blood. The receptors were gathered from a man in his sixties with acute or convalescent COVID-19.

This clone was recorded only once. Other DNA sequences in this sample translate to the same CDR3. The V call is TRBV5-4, the J call TRBJ1-2; 7 bases map to TRBD1. J was trimmed by 5 bases and V by 4 bases; bases with no gene match: 8. The CDR3 totals 14 residues. Germline assignment: CDR1 SGHNT and CDR2 YYREEE (reference sequence). The CDR3 bases are TGTGCCAGCAGCGCCCCCGGGACAGCTTATGGCTACACCTTC. It translates to CASSAPGTAYGYTF.

This clone was picked up a small number of times. V usage is TRBV10-3 and J usage is TRBJ2-7; TRBD2 agrees at 8 bases. The germline gives CDR1 ENHRY, CDR2 SYGVKD. Unmatched junction bases numbered 7, after V lost 5 bases and J lost 4 bases. The CDR3 runs to 14 residues. The CDR3 DNA reads TGTGCCATCAGTCCGGGACTAGGGAGTTACGAGCAGTACTTC. Protein sequence: CAISPGLGSYEQYF.

The rearrangement links TRBV19 to TRBJ2-3; unclear D gene. CDR1 and CDR2 from the germline V gene are LNHDA and SQIVND (reference sequence). Trimming removed 0 bases at V and 6 bases at J, with 10 bases between. The CDR3 runs 14 residues. The CDR3 nucleotides are TGTGCCAGTAGTATAGAGGCGGAGACGGATACGCAGTATTTT. Its translation is CASSIEAETDTQYF.

The CDR3, as DNA: TGTGCCAGCAGTTACTCGCAGGGATTCTCCTACGAGCAGTACTTC. Its translation is CASSYSQGFSYEQYF. The rearrangement links TRBV6-6 to TRBJ2-7; TRBD1 might be the D (5 bases). The CDR3 covers 15 residues. The V end lost 0 bases, the J end lost 0 bases, and 9 bases lay between the germline ends. Germline V gene data show CDR1 as MNHNY and CDR2 as SVGAGI (reference sequence).

CDR3 sequence reads: CASSPGRGVHPEAFF. The DNA for the CDR3 is TGTGCCAGCAGCCCAGGACGGGGGGTTCATCCTGAAGCTTTCTTT. The genes are TRBV7-8 and TRBJ1-1; D is possibly TRBD1 (5 bases). The germline V gene has CDR1 SGHVS and CDR2 FQNEAQ. V was clipped by 5 bases and J by 6 bases, with 19 bases between them. The CDR3 sequence is 15 residues long.

Remarks on this clone: This CDR3 is also generated by other DNA sequences in the sample. V is TRBV4-1 and J is TRBJ2-7, with TRBD1 identical over 7 bases. Trimming at V came to 0 bases and at J to 3 bases, leaving 8 bases not matched to a gene. Per germline, CDR1 MGHRA and CDR2 YSYEKL. The CDR3 runs 16 residues. The CDR3 bases are TGCGCCAGCAGCCAAGAGTGGGGGACAGAGAACTACGAGCAGTACTTC. It yields the protein CASSQEWGTENYEQYF.

This rearrangement joins TRBV29-1 to TRBJ1-4; TRBD1 agrees at 7 bases. Unmatched junction bases numbered 10, after V lost 6 bases and J lost 6 bases. This CDR3 is 14 amino acids long. The V gene's germline CDR1 is SQVTM and CDR2 ANQGSEA. The CDR3 DNA is TGCAGCGTCCGACAGGGAGTTCGAGATGAAAAACTGTTTTTT. Its protein is CSVRQGVRDEKLFF.

The chain joins TRBV29-1 to TRBJ1-2, with 11 bases identical to TRBD1. The CDR3 length is 10 residues. Germline CDR1 is SQVTM and CDR2 is ANQGSEA. The CDR3 DNA sequence: TGCAGGGGACAGGGGGTGGGCTACACCTTC. It is translated as CRGQGVGYTF.

V usage is TRBV20-1 and J usage is TRBJ2-5; 7 bases are a match to TRBD2. The V gene's germline CDR1 is DFQATT and CDR2 SNEGSKA (reference sequence). This CDR3 contains 14 residues. The trim removed 3 bases at V and 5 bases at J, leaving 9 bases unmatched. The CDR3 DNA follows: TGCAGTGCTAGTGTAGCGGGTTCTCGGGAGACCCAGTACTTC. This translates into CSASVAGSRETQYF.

V gene TRBV5-8 combines with J gene TRBJ2-2; D perhaps matches TRBD1 (5 bases). The germline V gene has CDR1 SGHTS and CDR2 YDEGEE. The CDR3 extends over 14 amino acids. The V and J ends lost 0 bases and 4 bases respectively, with 7 bases between them. The CDR3 coding sequence is TGTGCCAGCAGCTTGGGACAGATCACCGGGGAGCTGTTTTTT. Protein sequence: CASSLGQITGELFF.

This clone came up a few times. The rearrangement uses TRBV10-3 and TRBJ2-1; D may be TRBD1 (6 bases). The V end lost 9 bases, the J end lost 10 bases, and 13 bases lay between the germline ends. The V gene's germline CDR1 is ENHRY and CDR2 SYGVKD. This CDR3 has 11 residues. CDR3 nucleotide sequence: TGTGCCATTCGTCGGGGACAAGAGCAGTTCTTC. Amino acids: CAIRRGQEQFF.